The 29 T cell receptor beta chains presented below share a single source sample, sequenced in a study of blood T cell repertoires in COVID-19. This table comes from immunoSEQ multiplex PCR, and its TCRdb copy is limited to in-frame clones, with some not included. This sample yields around 170,000 clones, of which roughly 88% are seen a single time; 4% to 5% belongs to the top ten. The sequencing sample was made of peripheral blood. Receptors were obtained from a woman aged 25 to 45 with acute or convalescent COVID-19.

This chain links TRBV5-1 with TRBJ2-5; a weak D match, TRBD2 (6 bases). Trimming cost V 7 bases and J 7 bases, with 14 bases left between them. The CDR3 is made up of 12 amino acids. Germline assignment: CDR1 SGHRS and CDR2 YFSETQ. The CDR3 loop reads CASWDLPGTQYF. CDR3 nucleotides: TGCGCCAGCTGGGACTTGCCGGGGACCCAGTACTTC.

The chain employs TRBV10-3 and TRBJ2-1; no clear D gene. This CDR3 has 12 amino acids. Trimming removed 4 bases from V and 4 bases from J, with 5 bases in between. The germline gives CDR1 ENHRY, CDR2 SYGVKD. The DNA of the CDR3 is TGTGCCATCAGTGCCGTTTACAATGAGCAGTTCTTC. Translation: CAISAVYNEQFF.

This clone was seen only once. This chain links TRBV7-2 with TRBJ2-2; maybe TRBD1 (6 bases). Germline CDR1 is SGHTA and CDR2 is FQGNSA. The V end was cut by 5 bases, the J end by 13 bases, with 14 bases between. The CDR3 covers 12 residues. In DNA form, the CDR3 reads TGTGCCAGCAGCCCCGCAGGGGCTGGGCTGTTTTTT. Translating it yields CASSPAGAGLFF.

The chain carries TRBV5-5 and TRBJ2-7, with 9 nucleotides matching TRBD1. The CDR3 loop spans 14 amino acids. Trimming at V came to 3 bases and at J to 6 bases, leaving 7 bases not matched to a gene. In germline, CDR1 is SGHKS, CDR2 YYEKEE (reference sequence). The CDR3 spells CASSSTGGNSEQYF. In nucleotides, the CDR3 is TGTGCCAGCAGCTCGACAGGGGGAAATAGCGAGCAGTACTTC.

For this clone: Other DNA sequences within the sample encode an identical CDR3. The rearrangement joins TRBV28 to TRBJ2-1; D might be TRBD2 (6 bases). With 6 bases removed from V and 4 bases from J, the gap between germline ends came to 13 bases. Germline lookup yields CDR1 MDHEN and CDR2 SYDVKM. The CDR3 runs 14 residues. CDR3 DNA: TGTGCCAGCAGCCGGGGACTGGGTTACAATGAGCAGTTCTTC. Encoded protein: CASSRGLGYNEQFF.

J is TRBJ2-7 and V is TRBV7-9; possible D gene TRBD1, 6 bases. V shed 4 bases and J shed 3 bases, with 16 bases lying between them. Germline values: CDR1 SEHNR, CDR2 FQNEAQ (reference sequence). This CDR3 contains 15 residues. The DNA for the CDR3 is TGTGCCAGCAGCTCGTCATTCAGGGGCAACTACGAGCAGTACTTC. The encoded protein is CASSSSFRGNYEQYF. The entire variable domain, with the rest obtained from reference TRBV7-9 and TRBJ2-7, is as follows: DTGVSQNPRHKITKRGQNVTFRCDPISEHNRLYWYRQTLGQGPEFLTYFQNEAQLEKSRLLSDRFSAERPKGSFSTLEIQRTEQGDSAMYLCASSSSFRGNYEQYFGPGTRLTVT.

V usage is TRBV5-6 and J usage is TRBJ2-3; 10 bases align to TRBD2. Germline V gives CDR1 SGHDT, CDR2 YYEEEE. The CDR3 loop spans 16 amino acids. The trim removed 1 base at V and 3 bases at J, leaving 5 bases unmatched. Here the CDR3 reads CASSLPSGRGTDTQYF. The CDR3, as DNA: TGTGCCAGCAGCTTGCCTAGCGGGAGAGGAACAGATACGCAGTATTTT.

This rearrangement joins TRBV27 to TRBJ1-6, with 7 nucleotides matching TRBD1. J gave up 6 bases and V 7 bases, and 9 bases lay outside the gene matches. Germline V gene data show CDR1 as MNHEY and CDR2 as SMNVEV (reference sequence). There are 15 residues in the CDR3. The CDR3 DNA reads as TGTGCCAGCAACTTTTTGGGACAGCGTAATTCACCCCTCCACTTT. Its translation: CASNFLGQRNSPLHF.

This clone has just one count. The chain has TRBV7-2 and TRBJ2-3; TRBD2 agrees at 10 bases. Germline V gives CDR1 SGHTA, CDR2 FQGNSA. The CDR3 contains 15 residues. The junction had 7 bases not matched to a gene; V was cut back by 5 bases and J by 5 bases. In DNA form, the CDR3 reads TGTGCCAGCAGCCGTTCTAGCGGGAGTGTAGATACGCAGTATTTT. As protein: CASSRSSGSVDTQYF.

J is TRBJ1-1 and V is TRBV4-1; 7 bases are shared with TRBD1. Germline loops: CDR1 MGHRA, CDR2 YSYEKL. The V segment lost 1 base and the J segment 0 bases; nucleotides outside the gene matches: 2. This CDR3 is 15 amino acids long. CDR3: CASSQVGTVNTEAFF. CDR3 DNA sequence: TGCGCCAGCAGCCAAGTCGGGACAGTGAACACTGAAGCTTTCTTT.

The chain has TRBV18 and TRBJ2-2, with D tentatively TRBD2 (6 bases). Germline CDR1 KGHSH, CDR2 LQKENI. Trimming left V 0 bases short and J 8 bases short, with 10 bases between. The CDR3 is made up of 14 amino acids. CDR3 region: CASSPPAGRGELFF. CDR3 in DNA: TGTGCCAGCTCACCACCGGCGGGACGGGGGGAGCTGTTTTTT.

This clone came up once. The chain joins TRBV19 to TRBJ1-2, with D tentatively TRBD1 (6 bases). The CDR3 covers 13 residues. Trimming left V 4 bases short and J 3 bases short, with 9 bases between. The germline V gene has CDR1 LNHDA and CDR2 SQIVND (reference sequence). The CDR3 loop is CASSTQGDYGYTF. CDR3 sequence (DNA): TGTGCCAGTAGTACACAGGGAGACTATGGCTACACCTTC.

The chain uses TRBV9 and TRBJ2-1; D remains ambiguous. The CDR3 sequence is 14 residues long. V was cut by 0 bases and J by 2 bases, with 6 bases left in between. Germline V gene lookup returns CDR1 SGDLS and CDR2 YYNGEE. The CDR3 region is CASSVELAYNEQFF. CDR3 coding DNA: TGTGCCAGCAGCGTAGAGCTTGCCTACAATGAGCAGTTCTTC.

The chain employs TRBV7-2 and TRBJ2-7, with D uncertain. Germline V gene sequence: CDR1 SGHTA, CDR2 FQGNSA. The V and J ends lost 1 base and 6 bases respectively, with 16 bases between them. This CDR3 contains 15 residues. The CDR3 DNA reads as TGTGCCAGCAGCTTAGAAATGGCTCCCTCCCTCGAGCAGTACTTC. Translating it yields CASSLEMAPSLEQYF.

The chain uses TRBV7-2 and TRBJ1-1; no firm D call. The CDR3 length is 12 residues. The germline V and J ends were trimmed by 1 base and 7 bases, with 7 bases remaining between them. Germline CDR1 SGHTA, CDR2 FQGNSA. CDR3 in DNA: TGTGCCAGCAGCTTAGAGAGCGGTGAAGCTTTCTTT. Its translation is CASSLESGEAFF.

This chain links TRBV5-4 with TRBJ2-1; 7 positions match TRBD2. The CDR3 covers 15 residues. V trimming: 3 bases; J trimming: 6 bases; junction bases outside the gene matches: 9. The germline V gene encodes CDR1 SGHNT and CDR2 YYREEE (reference sequence). DNA of the CDR3: TGTGCCAGCAGCTCAAGGACTAGGTCACCCAATGAGCAGTTCTTC. It specifies CASSSRTRSPNEQFF.

The J gene is TRBJ1-2, the V gene TRBV6-1; no firm D call. V was shortened by 0 bases and J by 8 bases, with 7 bases between the two germline ends. The germline gives CDR1 MNHNS, CDR2 SASEGT. The CDR3 loop spans 12 amino acids. This chain's CDR3 is CASSEARRGYTF. The CDR3 bases are TGTGCCAGCAGTGAAGCCCGGAGGGGCTACACCTTC.

V gene TRBV30 combines with J gene TRBJ1-2; 7 nucleotides match TRBD1. Trimming removed 1 base from V and 8 bases from J; junction bases left unmatched: 4. CDR1 and CDR2 from the germline V gene are GTSNPN and SVGIG (reference sequence). The CDR3 consists of 12 residues. For the CDR3, the DNA is TGTGCCTGGAGTGCACAGGGGCTAGGCTACACCTTC. This codes for CAWSAQGLGYTF. Together with reference TRBV30 and TRBJ1-2, the CDR3 gives the full variable domain: SQTIHQWPATLVQPVGSPLSLECTVEGTSNPNLYWYRQAAGRGLQLLFYSVGIGQISSEVPQNLSASRPQDRQFILSSKKLLLSDSGFYLCAWSAQGLGYTFGSGTRLTVV.

The chain has TRBV19 and TRBJ2-1; 9 nucleotides match TRBD2. Germline V CDR1 and CDR2: LNHDA, SQIVND (reference sequence). V gave up 4 bases and J gave up 7 bases; unmatched junction bases: 2. The CDR3 covers 13 residues. The CDR3 loop is CASSNAGGNEQFF. CDR3 nucleotides: TGTGCCAGTAGTAATGCGGGAGGGAATGAGCAGTTCTTC.

V is TRBV25-1 and J is TRBJ2-5; 7 bases align to TRBD2. Trimming at V came to 6 bases and at J to 7 bases, leaving 2 bases not matched to a gene. Per the germline V gene, CDR1 is MGHDK and CDR2 is SYGVNS. The CDR3 is 11 amino acids. The CDR3 DNA reads as TGTGCCAGCAGCCCGGGGGGGACCCAGTACTTC. Translated, it gives CASSPGGTQYF. Using reference TRBV25-1 and TRBJ2-5 for the parts outside the CDR3, the full variable domain is EADIYQTPRYLVIGTGKKITLECSQTMGHDKMYWYQQDPGMELHLIHYSYGVNSTEKGDLSSESTVSRIRTEHFPLTLESARPSHTSQYLCASSPGGTQYFGPGTRLLVL.

The gene calls are TRBV5-1 and TRBJ2-3; 8 bases fit TRBD2. Germline V CDR1 and CDR2: SGHRS, YFSETQ. J gave up 6 bases and V 3 bases, and 9 bases lay outside the gene matches. This CDR3 is 15 amino acids long. DNA of the CDR3: TGCGCCAGCAGCTCCTCTAGCGGGTGGTCGGATACGCAGTATTTT. Translation gives CASSSSSGWSDTQYF. Complete variable domain (other parts from reference TRBV5-1 and TRBJ2-3): KAGVTQTPRYLIKTRGQQVTLSCSPISGHRSVSWYQQTPGQGLQFLFEYFSETQRNKGNFPGRFSGRQFSNSRSEMNVSTLELGDSALYLCASSSSSGWSDTQYFGPGTRLTVL.

The V call is TRBV5-6, the J call TRBJ1-1; no definite D call. The CDR3 is made up of 16 amino acids. V was shortened by 1 base and J by 5 bases, with 18 bases between the two germline ends. The germline CDR1 and CDR2 sequences are SGHDT and YYEEEE. This CDR3 reads CASSLLSFGLPTEAFF. In nucleotides, the CDR3 is TGTGCCAGCAGCTTGTTAAGTTTCGGACTGCCGACTGAAGCTTTCTTT.

This clone was seen a few times. The chain carries TRBV27 and TRBJ1-1; D uncertain. The CDR3 consists of 13 residues. V was trimmed by 7 bases and J by 0 bases, leaving 9 bases between them. Looked up from germline, CDR1 is MNHEY and CDR2 is SMNVEV (reference sequence). The CDR3 sequence is CASKLTMNTEAFF. Written as DNA, the CDR3 is TGTGCCAGCAAACTCACTATGAACACTGAAGCTTTCTTT.

V and J are TRBV5-1 and TRBJ1-1, with D possibly being TRBD1 (5 bases). The germline V and J ends were trimmed by 2 bases and 7 bases, with 15 bases remaining between them. Germline CDR1 reads SGHRS; CDR2 reads YFSETQ. The CDR3 extends over 14 amino acids. In nucleotides, the CDR3 is TGCGCCAGCAGCTTTCGGGGGGAGAAAAATGAAGCTTTCTTT. Encoded protein: CASSFRGEKNEAFF.

The chain joins TRBV5-4 to TRBJ1-1, with D possibly TRBD1 on 5 matching bases. V shed 1 base and J shed 4 bases, with 14 bases lying between them. This CDR3 has 15 residues. Germline lookup yields CDR1 SGHNT and CDR2 YYREEE (reference sequence). Here the CDR3 DNA reads TGTGCCAGCAGCTTGTGGGAAGGGGCAGGCACTGAAGCTTTCTTT. It codes for CASSLWEGAGTEAFF. The full variable domain, rest sourced from reference TRBV5-4 and TRBJ1-1, is ETGVTQSPTHLIKTRGQQVTLRCSSQSGHNTVSWYQQALGQGPQFIFQYYREEENGRGNFPPRFSGLQFPNYSSELNVNALELDDSALYLCASSLWEGAGTEAFFGQGTRLTVV.

This chain joins TRBV5-6 and TRBJ2-7; tentatively, D is TRBD1 (5 bases). CDR3 size: 12 residues. With 5 bases removed from V and 6 bases from J, the gap between germline ends came to 12 bases. Germline V lookup: CDR1 SGHDT, CDR2 YYEEEE. This CDR3 reads CASSGPRGEQYF. Here the CDR3 DNA reads TGTGCCAGCAGTGGACCAAGGGGCGAGCAGTACTTC.

The chain links TRBV7-8 to TRBJ1-6, with a weak D call TRBD1 (6 bases). This CDR3 comprises 12 residues. V lost 5 bases and J lost 14, with 13 bases in between. Looked up from germline, CDR1 is SGHVS and CDR2 is FQNEAQ. CDR3: CASSRGWDTLHF. CDR3 coding DNA: TGTGCCAGCAGCCGTGGCTGGGACACCCTCCACTTT.

By proportion, this clone is medium-sized. The rearrangement joins TRBV2 to TRBJ1-4; 7 nucleotides align to TRBD1. J lost 7 bases, V lost 6 bases, and 8 bases had no gene match. The CDR3 covers 14 residues. Germline V gene data show CDR1 as SNHLY and CDR2 as FYNNEI. In nucleotides, the CDR3 is TGTGCCAGCAGAGACAGGGTCGGCAGTGAAAAACTGTTTTTT. Amino acid sequence: CASRDRVGSEKLFF.

This chain connects TRBV20-1 to TRBJ2-3; D is perhaps TRBD1 (5 bases). Germline V gives CDR1 DFQATT, CDR2 SNEGSKA (reference sequence). The germline V and J ends were trimmed by 3 bases and 4 bases, with 11 bases remaining between them. The CDR3 sequence is 13 residues long. CDR3 region: CSASWAGPDTQYF. CDR3 sequence (DNA): TGCAGTGCTAGTTGGGCAGGGCCAGATACGCAGTATTTT.